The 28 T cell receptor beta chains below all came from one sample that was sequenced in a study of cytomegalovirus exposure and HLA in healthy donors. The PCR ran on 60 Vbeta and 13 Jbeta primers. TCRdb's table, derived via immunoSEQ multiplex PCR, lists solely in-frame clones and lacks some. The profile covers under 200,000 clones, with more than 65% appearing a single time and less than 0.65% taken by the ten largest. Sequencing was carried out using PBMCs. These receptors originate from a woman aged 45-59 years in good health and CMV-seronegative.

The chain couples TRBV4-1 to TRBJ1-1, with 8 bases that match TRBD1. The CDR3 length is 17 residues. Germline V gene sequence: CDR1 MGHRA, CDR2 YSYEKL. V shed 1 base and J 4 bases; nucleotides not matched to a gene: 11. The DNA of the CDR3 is TGCGCCAGCAGCCAAGGGGGGCTGGTTCAGGGGGCCACTGAAGCTTTCTTT. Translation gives CASSQGGLVQGATEAFF.

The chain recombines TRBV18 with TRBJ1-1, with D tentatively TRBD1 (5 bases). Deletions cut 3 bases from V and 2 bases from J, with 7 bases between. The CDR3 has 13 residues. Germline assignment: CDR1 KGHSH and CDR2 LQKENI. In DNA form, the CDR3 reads TGTGCCAGCTCACCGACAGTTAACACTGAAGCTTTCTTT. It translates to CASSPTVNTEAFF.

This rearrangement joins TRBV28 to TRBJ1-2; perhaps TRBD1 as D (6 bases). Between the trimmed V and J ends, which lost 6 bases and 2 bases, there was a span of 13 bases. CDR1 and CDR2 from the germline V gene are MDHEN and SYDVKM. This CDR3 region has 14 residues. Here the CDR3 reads CASSIGQINYGYTF. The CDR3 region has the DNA TGTGCCAGCAGCATAGGACAGATCAACTATGGCTACACCTTC.

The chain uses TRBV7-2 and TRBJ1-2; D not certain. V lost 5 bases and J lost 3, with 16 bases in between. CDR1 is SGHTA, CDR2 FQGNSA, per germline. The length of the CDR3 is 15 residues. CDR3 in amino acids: CASSPFAGSDYGYTF. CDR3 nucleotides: TGTGCCAGCAGCCCATTCGCGGGGTCGGACTATGGCTACACCTTC.

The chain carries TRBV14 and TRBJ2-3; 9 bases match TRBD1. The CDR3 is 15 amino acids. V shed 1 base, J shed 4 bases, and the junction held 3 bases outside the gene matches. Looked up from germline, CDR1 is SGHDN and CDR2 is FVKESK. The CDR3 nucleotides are TGTGCCAGCAGCCAAGGGGACAGGGTATCAGATACGCAGTATTTT. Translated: CASSQGDRVSDTQYF.

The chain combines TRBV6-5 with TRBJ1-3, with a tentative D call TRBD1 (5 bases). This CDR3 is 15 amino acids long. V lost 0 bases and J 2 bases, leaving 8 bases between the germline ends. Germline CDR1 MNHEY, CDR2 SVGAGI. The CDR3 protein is CASSYSRGTGNTIYF. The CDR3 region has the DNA TGTGCCAGCAGTTACTCCCGGGGGACTGGAAACACCATATATTTT.

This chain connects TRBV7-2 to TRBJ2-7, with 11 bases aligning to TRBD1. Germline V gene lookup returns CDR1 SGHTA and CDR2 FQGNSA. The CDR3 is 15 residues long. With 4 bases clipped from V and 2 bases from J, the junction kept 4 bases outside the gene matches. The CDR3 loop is CASSSPGQGAYEQYF. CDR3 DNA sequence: TGTGCCAGCAGCTCACCGGGACAGGGGGCCTACGAGCAGTACTTC.

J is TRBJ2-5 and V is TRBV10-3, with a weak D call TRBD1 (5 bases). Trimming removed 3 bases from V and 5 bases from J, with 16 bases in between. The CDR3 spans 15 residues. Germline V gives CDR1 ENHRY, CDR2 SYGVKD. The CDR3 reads CAISDPGETVETQYF. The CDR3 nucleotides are TGTGCCATCAGTGATCCCGGTGAGACAGTGGAGACCCAGTACTTC.

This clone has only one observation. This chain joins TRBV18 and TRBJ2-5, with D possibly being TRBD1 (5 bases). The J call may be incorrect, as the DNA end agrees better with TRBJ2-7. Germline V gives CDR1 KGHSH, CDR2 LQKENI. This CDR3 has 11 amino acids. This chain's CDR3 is CASSQGYEQYF. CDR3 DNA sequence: TGTGCCAGCTCCCAGGGCTACGAGCAGTACTTC.

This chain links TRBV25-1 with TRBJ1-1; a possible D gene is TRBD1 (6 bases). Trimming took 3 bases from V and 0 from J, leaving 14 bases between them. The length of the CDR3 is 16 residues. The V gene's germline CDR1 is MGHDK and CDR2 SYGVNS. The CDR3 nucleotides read TGTGCCAGCAGTGAGGATTCAGGGGCCGTGAACACTGAAGCTTTCTTT. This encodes CASSEDSGAVNTEAFF. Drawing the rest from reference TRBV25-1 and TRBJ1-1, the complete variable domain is EADIYQTPRYLVIGTGKKITLECSQTMGHDKMYWYQQDPGMELHLIHYSYGVNSTEKGDLSSESTVSRIRTEHFPLTLESARPSHTSQYLCASSEDSGAVNTEAFFGQGTRLTVV.

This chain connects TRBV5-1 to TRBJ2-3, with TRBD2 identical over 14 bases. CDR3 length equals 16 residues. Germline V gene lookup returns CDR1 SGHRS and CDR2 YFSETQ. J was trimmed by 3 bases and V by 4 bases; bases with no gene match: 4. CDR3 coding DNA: TGCGCCAGCAGCCGGGGACTAGCGGGAGAAACAGATACGCAGTATTTT. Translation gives CASSRGLAGETDTQYF.

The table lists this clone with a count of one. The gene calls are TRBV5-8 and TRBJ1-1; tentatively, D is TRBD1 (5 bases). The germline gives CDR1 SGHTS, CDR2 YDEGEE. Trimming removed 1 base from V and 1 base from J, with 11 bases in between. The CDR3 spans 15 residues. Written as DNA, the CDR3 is TGTGCCAGCAGCTTGTTAGGGGTTCCGAACACTGAAGCTTTCTTT. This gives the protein CASSLLGVPNTEAFF.

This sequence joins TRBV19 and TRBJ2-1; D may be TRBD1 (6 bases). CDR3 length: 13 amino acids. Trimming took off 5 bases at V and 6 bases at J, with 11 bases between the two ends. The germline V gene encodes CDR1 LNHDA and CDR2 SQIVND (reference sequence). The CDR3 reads CASSLRTVNEQFF. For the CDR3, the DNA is TGTGCCAGTAGTCTGAGGACAGTCAATGAGCAGTTCTTC.

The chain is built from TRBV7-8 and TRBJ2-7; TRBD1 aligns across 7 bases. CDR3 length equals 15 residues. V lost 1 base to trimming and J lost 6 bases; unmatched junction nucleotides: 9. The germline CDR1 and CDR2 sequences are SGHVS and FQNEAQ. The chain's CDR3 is CASSLVRTGVREQYF. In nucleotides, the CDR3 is TGTGCCAGCAGCTTAGTTCGAACAGGGGTACGCGAGCAGTACTTC.

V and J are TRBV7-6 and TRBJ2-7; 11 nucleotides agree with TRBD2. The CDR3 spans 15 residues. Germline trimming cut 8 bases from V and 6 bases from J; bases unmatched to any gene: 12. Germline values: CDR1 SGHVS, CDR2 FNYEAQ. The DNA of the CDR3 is TGTGCCAGCGGAATGACTAGCGGGGCCTTTTCCGAGCAGTACTTC. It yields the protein CASGMTSGAFSEQYF.

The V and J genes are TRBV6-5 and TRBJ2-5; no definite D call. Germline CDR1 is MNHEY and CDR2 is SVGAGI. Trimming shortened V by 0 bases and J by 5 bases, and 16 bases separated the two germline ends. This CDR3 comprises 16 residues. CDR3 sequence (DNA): TGTGCCAGCAGTTACTCAGGCCGATTCGCGGTGGAGACCCAGTACTTC. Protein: CASSYSGRFAVETQYF.

The CDR3: CASSLGQGARNEQFF. CDR3 DNA: TGTGCCAGCAGTCTCGGACAGGGGGCGAGGAATGAGCAGTTCTTC. This rearrangement joins TRBV2 to TRBJ2-1; 11 bases agree with TRBD1. Per germline, CDR1 SNHLY and CDR2 FYNNEI. J gave up 7 bases and V 5 bases, and 7 bases lay outside the gene matches. There are 15 residues in the CDR3.

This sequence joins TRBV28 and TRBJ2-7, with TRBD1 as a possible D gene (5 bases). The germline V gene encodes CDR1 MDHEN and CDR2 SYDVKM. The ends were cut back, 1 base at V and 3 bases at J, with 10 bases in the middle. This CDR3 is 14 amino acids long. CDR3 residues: CASSLSPGNYEQYF. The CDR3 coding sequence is TGTGCCAGCAGTTTATCTCCAGGGAACTACGAGCAGTACTTC.

The CDR3 region is CASSPRQGEAFF. DNA of the CDR3: TGTGCCAGCTCACCAAGACAGGGAGAAGCTTTCTTT. This sequence joins TRBV18 and TRBJ1-1; TRBD1 aligns across 7 bases. The V segment lost 2 bases and the J segment 8 bases; nucleotides outside the gene matches: 2. The CDR3 extends over 12 amino acids. Germline CDR1 is KGHSH and CDR2 is LQKENI.

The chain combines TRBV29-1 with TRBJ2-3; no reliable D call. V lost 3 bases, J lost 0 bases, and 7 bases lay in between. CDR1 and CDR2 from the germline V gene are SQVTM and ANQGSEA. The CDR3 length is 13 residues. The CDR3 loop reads CSVDPGSTDTQYF. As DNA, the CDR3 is TGCAGCGTTGATCCAGGTAGCACAGATACGCAGTATTTT.

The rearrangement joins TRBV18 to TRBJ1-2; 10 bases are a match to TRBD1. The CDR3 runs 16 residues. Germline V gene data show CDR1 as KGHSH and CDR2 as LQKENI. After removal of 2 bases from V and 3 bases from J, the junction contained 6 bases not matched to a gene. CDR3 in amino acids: CASSPFGTGVDYGYTF. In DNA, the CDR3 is TGTGCCAGCTCACCATTTGGGACAGGGGTGGACTATGGCTACACCTTC.

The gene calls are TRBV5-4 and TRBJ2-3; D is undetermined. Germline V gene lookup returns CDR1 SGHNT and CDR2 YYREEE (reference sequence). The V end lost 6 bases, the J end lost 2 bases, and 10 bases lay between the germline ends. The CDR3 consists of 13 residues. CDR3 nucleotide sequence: TGTGCCAGCACCACCGGAGACACAGATACGCAGTATTTT. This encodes CASTTGDTDTQYF.

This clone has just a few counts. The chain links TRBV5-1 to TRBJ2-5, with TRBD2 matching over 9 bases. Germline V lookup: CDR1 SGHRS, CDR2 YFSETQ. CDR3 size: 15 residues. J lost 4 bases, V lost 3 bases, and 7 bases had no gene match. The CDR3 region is CASSSTGTSTETQYF. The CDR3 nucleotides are TGCGCCAGCAGCTCCACCGGGACTAGCACAGAGACCCAGTACTTC. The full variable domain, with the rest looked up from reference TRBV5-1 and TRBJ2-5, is KAGVTQTPRYLIKTRGQQVTLSCSPISGHRSVSWYQQTPGQGLQFLFEYFSETQRNKGNFPGRFSGRQFSNSRSEMNVSTLELGDSALYLCASSSTGTSTETQYFGPGTRLLVL.

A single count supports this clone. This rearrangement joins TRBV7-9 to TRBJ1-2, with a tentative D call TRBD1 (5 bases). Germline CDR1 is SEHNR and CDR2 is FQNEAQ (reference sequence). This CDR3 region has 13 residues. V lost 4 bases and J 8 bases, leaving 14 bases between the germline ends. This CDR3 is CASSSSRGWGYTF. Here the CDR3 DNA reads TGTGCCAGCAGCTCAAGTAGGGGTTGGGGCTACACCTTC.

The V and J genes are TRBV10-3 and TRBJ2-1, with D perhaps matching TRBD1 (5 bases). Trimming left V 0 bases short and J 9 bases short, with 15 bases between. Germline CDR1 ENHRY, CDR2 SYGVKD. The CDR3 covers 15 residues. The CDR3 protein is CAISESNLRVREQFF. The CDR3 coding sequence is TGTGCCATCAGTGAGTCGAACCTCAGGGTCCGTGAGCAGTTCTTC.

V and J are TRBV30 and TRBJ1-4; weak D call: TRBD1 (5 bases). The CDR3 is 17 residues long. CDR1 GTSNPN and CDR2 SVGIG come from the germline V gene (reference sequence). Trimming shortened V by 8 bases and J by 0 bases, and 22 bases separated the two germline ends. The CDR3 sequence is CASGSDSSLATNEKLFF. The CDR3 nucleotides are TGTGCCAGCGGGAGTGACAGTTCCCTTGCAACTAATGAAAAACTGTTTTTT. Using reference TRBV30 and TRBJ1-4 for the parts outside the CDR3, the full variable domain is SQTIHQWPATLVQPVGSPLSLECTVEGTSNPNLYWYRQAAGRGLQLLFYSVGIGQISSEVPQNLSASRPQDRQFILSSKKLLLSDSGFYLCASGSDSSLATNEKLFFGSGTQLSVL.

This chain's CDR3 is CASKKKGLPNSYEQYF. CDR3 DNA: TGTGCCAGCAAAAAAAAGGGACTGCCGAACTCCTACGAGCAGTACTTC. This sequence joins TRBV6-4 and TRBJ2-7, with a possible D match to TRBD2 (6 bases). The CDR3 runs to 16 residues. Germline V gene sequence: CDR1 MRHNA, CDR2 SNTAGT. The germline V and J ends were trimmed by 7 bases and 0 bases, with 19 bases remaining between them.

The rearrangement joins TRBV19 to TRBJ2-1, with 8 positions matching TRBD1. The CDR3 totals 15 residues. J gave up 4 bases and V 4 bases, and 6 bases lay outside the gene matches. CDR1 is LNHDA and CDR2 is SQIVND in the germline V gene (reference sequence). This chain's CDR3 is CASSSRQGTYNEQFF. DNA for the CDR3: TGTGCCAGTAGTAGCCGACAGGGGACTTACAATGAGCAGTTCTTC. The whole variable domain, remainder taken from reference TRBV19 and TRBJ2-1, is DGGITQSPKYLFRKEGQNVTLSCEQNLNHDAMYWYRQDPGQGLRLIYYSQIVNDFQKGDIAEGYSVSREKKESFPLTVTSAQKNPTAFYLCASSSRQGTYNEQFFGPGTRLTVL.